This T cell receptor (beta chain) was retrieved from a study of shared clonotypes between healthy human individuals. In the original processing: Without quality scores, immunoSEQ junctional reads could not be filtered like full-length reads. TCRdb's copy holds only in-frame clones and misses some; the assay was immunoSEQ multiplex PCR. V and J calls and clone size follow that table, whereas D and trimming were derived from the DNA. The sample consists of nearly 1,000,000 clones, roughly 72% of them appearing once. Input material: memory CD4+ T cells sorted from blood. Subset described: CD45RA-negative fraction. This TCR was recovered from a man aged 18 to 29 in good health.

Here the CDR3 reads CASIRDTSMDTQYF. CDR3 nucleotide sequence: TGTGCCAGCATTAGGGACACTAGCATGGATACGCAGTATTTT. This chain connects TRBV6-1 to TRBJ2-3; D possibly uses TRBD1 or TRBD2 (6 bases each). The germline CDR1 and CDR2 sequences are MNHNS and SASEGT. The CDR3 has 14 amino acids. Trimming took 7 bases from V and 6 from J, leaving 17 bases between them.